This entry features one T cell receptor beta chain sequence. Its antigen is unknown. Time point here: week 35, safety follow-up. Vaccinated patients received 300 ug of mutant IDH1 20-mer peptide per dose, with topical imiquimod. Each tumor in the donors was a new WHO grade 3 or 4 astrocytoma, IDH1-mutant and ATRX-lost. With V trimmed by 5 bases and J by 2 bases, 6 bases remained unmatched. This CDR3 has 14 amino acids. Germline V CDR1 and CDR2: SQVTM, ANQGSEA. This sample was taken from a study of a mutant IDH1 vaccine in newly diagnosed glioma. Study summary: Commencement of vaccination occurred 4-6 weeks following radiotherapy alone, or concurrently with temozolomide cycles.

Assay used: immunoSEQ multiplex PCR; TCRdb lists only in-frame clones, some missing. The sample records over 35,000 clones, 65% to 90% being singletons. Specimen: PBMCs, collected from a glioma patient whose treatment included an IDH1 peptide vaccine. The TCR sequence derives from a woman aged 50 to 65 with glioma. J is TRBJ1-3 and V is TRBV29-1; 7 nucleotides match TRBD1. The CDR3 reads CSVSIQGAGNTIYF. CDR3 DNA: TGCAGCGTTAGCATCCAGGGGGCTGGAAACACCATATATTTT.